A single sample gave rise to the 23 T cell receptor beta chains below, sequenced in a study of T cell responses to AZD1222 COVID-19 vaccine. The assay was immunoSEQ multiplex PCR, and TCRdb's table has in-frame clones only and misses some. The top ten hold 20% to 30% of the sample, which has more than 150,000 clones, 88% seen once. The sequenced sample was peripheral blood, obtained 28 days after the second AZD1222 dose. The receptors stem from an adult who received the AZD1222 COVID-19 vaccine.

This clone was seen once. V is TRBV30 and J is TRBJ2-7; D may be TRBD1 (7 bases). The CDR3 length is 12 residues. Per germline, CDR1 GTSNPN and CDR2 SVGIG (reference sequence). The V end was cut by 4 bases, the J end by 2 bases, with 9 bases between. The CDR3 is CAWTGGPYEQYF. The CDR3 DNA is TGTGCCTGGACAGGGGGGCCCTACGAGCAGTACTTC.

The chain uses TRBV19 and TRBJ2-5; D is uncertain. Germline V gene data show CDR1 as LNHDA and CDR2 as SQIVND (reference sequence). This CDR3 comprises 14 residues. V was clipped by 3 bases and J by 1 base, with 9 bases between them. In nucleotides, the CDR3 is TGTGCCAGTAGTATTGAATACCCCCAAGAGACCCAGTACTTC. It specifies CASSIEYPQETQYF.

This chain links TRBV10-3 with TRBJ1-6, with D perhaps TRBD1 (6 bases). Germline CDR1 ENHRY, CDR2 SYGVKD. The CDR3 runs to 14 residues. V shed 4 bases and J shed 9 bases, with 13 bases lying between them. The chain's CDR3 is CAISGGALASPLHF. Written as DNA, the CDR3 is TGTGCCATCAGTGGGGGGGCACTCGCTTCACCCCTCCACTTT.

J is TRBJ2-6 and V is TRBV28; D perhaps matches TRBD2 (5 bases). Trimming shortened V by 1 base and J by 0 bases, and 10 bases separated the two germline ends. Per germline, CDR1 MDHEN and CDR2 SYDVKM. The CDR3 is made up of 17 amino acids. CDR3 loop: CASSLSTTGSGANVLTF. The DNA of the CDR3 is TGTGCCAGCAGTTTATCGACTACGGGCTCTGGGGCCAACGTCCTGACTTTC.

This chain joins TRBV4-3 and TRBJ2-7; D unclear. V lost 0 bases, J lost 1 base, and 13 bases lay in between. Germline lookup yields CDR1 LGHNA and CDR2 YSLEER. CDR3 size: 16 residues. The CDR3 sequence is CASSQDPPRASYEQYF. CDR3 bases: TGCGCCAGCAGCCAAGATCCCCCACGGGCATCCTACGAGCAGTACTTC.

This chain connects TRBV10-3 to TRBJ2-7, with a possible D match to TRBD2 (5 bases). Trimming removed 11 bases at V and 1 base at J, with 9 bases between. CDR1 ENHRY and CDR2 SYGVKD come from the germline V gene. The length of the CDR3 is 11 residues. CDR3 amino acids: CAGGPSYEQYF. In nucleotides, the CDR3 is TGTGCCGGCGGGCCTTCCTACGAGCAGTACTTC.

As to this clone: Other DNA sequences in the sample encode the same CDR3. The V gene is TRBV7-2, the J gene TRBJ2-5; D remains ambiguous. Trimming shortened V by 5 bases and J by 1 base, and 8 bases separated the two germline ends. CDR3 length equals 13 residues. Germline assignment: CDR1 SGHTA and CDR2 FQGNSA. The CDR3 DNA follows: TGTGCCAGCAGCCCCTCGTCCCAAGAGACCCAGTACTTC. This encodes CASSPSSQETQYF. Filled out from reference TRBV7-2 and TRBJ2-5, the complete variable domain reads GAGVSQSPSNKVTEKGKDVELRCDPISGHTALYWYRQSLGQGLEFLIYFQGNSAPDKSGLPSDRFSAERTGGSVSTLTIQRTQQEDSAVYLCASSPSSQETQYFGPGTRLLVL.

The rearrangement joins TRBV7-3 to TRBJ2-7; 10 bases are shared with TRBD2. Germline CDR1 and CDR2: SGHTA and FQGTGA. The CDR3 consists of 15 residues. V lost 8 bases, J lost 0 bases, and 7 bases stayed unmatched. CDR3 DNA: TGTGCCAGCTCCTGGACTAGCGGAAGCTCCTACGAGCAGTACTTC. It codes for CASSWTSGSSYEQYF.

This clone has a single count. The chain carries TRBV6-5 and TRBJ1-1; TRBD1 agrees at 7 bases. Germline trimming cut 6 bases from V and 4 bases from J; bases unmatched to any gene: 11. Germline V gene lookup returns CDR1 MNHEY and CDR2 SVGAGI. This CDR3 contains 15 residues. The CDR3 DNA reads TGTGCCAGCAGATCCGAGGGGGCGCTTGGCACTGAAGCTTTCTTT. Amino acids: CASRSEGALGTEAFF.

The genes are TRBV7-2 and TRBJ2-3; 14 bases match TRBD2. V gave up 5 bases and J gave up 3 bases; unmatched junction bases: 7. This CDR3 is 17 amino acids long. Per the germline V gene, CDR1 is SGHTA and CDR2 is FQGNSA. For the CDR3, the DNA is TGTGCCAGCAGCCGGACTAGCGGGAGGCAGGGAACAGATACGCAGTATTTT. Protein sequence: CASSRTSGRQGTDTQYF. Full variable domain (remainder filled in from reference TRBV7-2 and TRBJ2-3): GAGVSQSPSNKVTEKGKDVELRCDPISGHTALYWYRQSLGQGLEFLIYFQGNSAPDKSGLPSDRFSAERTGGSVSTLTIQRTQQEDSAVYLCASSRTSGRQGTDTQYFGPGTRLTVL.

The chain uses TRBV6-5 and TRBJ1-1; 11 bases line up with TRBD1. The CDR3 covers 14 residues. Germline CDR1 reads MNHEY; CDR2 reads SVGAGI. With V trimmed by 6 bases and J by 6 bases, 6 bases remained unmatched. The CDR3 sequence is CASSRDRGAPEAFF. The DNA of the CDR3 is TGTGCCAGCAGCCGGGACAGGGGGGCTCCTGAAGCTTTCTTT.

V is TRBV7-2 and J is TRBJ2-7, with 8 nucleotides matching TRBD2. The germline gives CDR1 SGHTA, CDR2 FQGNSA. After removal of 4 bases from V and 2 bases from J, the junction contained 4 bases not matched to a gene. This CDR3 spans 14 amino acids. As DNA, the CDR3 is TGTGCCAGCAGCTGGGGGACTAGGACCTACGAGCAGTACTTC. The encoded protein is CASSWGTRTYEQYF.

This chain connects TRBV7-2 to TRBJ2-7; 8 positions agree with TRBD1. V shed 6 bases, J shed 7 bases, and the junction held 8 bases outside the gene matches. Germline V gene sequence: CDR1 SGHTA, CDR2 FQGNSA. This CDR3 spans 13 amino acids. As DNA, the CDR3 is TGTGCCAGCAGATTGGACAGGGTTGAGGAGCAGTACTTC. Its translation: CASRLDRVEEQYF.

This sequence joins TRBV3-1 (or the pseudogene TRBV3-2) and TRBJ1-5; D unclear. V was cut by 1 base and J by 4 bases, with 8 bases left in between. The CDR3 spans 14 residues. The germline CDR1 and CDR2 sequences are LGHDT and YNNKEL (reference sequence). In DNA, the CDR3 is TGTGCCAGCAGCCAAGTAAACGGAAATCAGCCCCAGCATTTT. Encoded protein: CASSQVNGNQPQHF.

This clone was seen a handful of times. The CDR3 protein is CSASSLANEQFF. DNA of the CDR3: TGCAGTGCTAGTAGCCTAGCTAATGAGCAGTTCTTC. This rearrangement joins TRBV20-1 to TRBJ2-1, with D perhaps matching TRBD2 (5 bases). The V and J ends lost 3 bases and 7 bases respectively, with 10 bases between them. CDR1 is DFQATT, CDR2 SNEGSKA, per germline (reference sequence). The CDR3 loop spans 12 amino acids.

The chain links TRBV5-1 to TRBJ2-1; 7 positions match TRBD2. This CDR3 is 13 amino acids long. Germline trimming cut 6 bases from V and 7 bases from J; bases unmatched to any gene: 7. Germline CDR1 reads SGHRS; CDR2 reads YFSETQ. In nucleotides, the CDR3 is TGCGCCAGCACCTCAGAGGGAGGGAATGAGCAGTTCTTC. Its translation is CASTSEGGNEQFF.

The genes are TRBV15 and TRBJ2-7; D gene unclear. The V gene lost 0 bases and the J gene lost 3 bases, with 6 bases spanning the gap. The CDR3 is made up of 13 amino acids. The germline CDR1 and CDR2 sequences are LNHNV and YYDKDF (reference sequence). The CDR3 nucleotides read TGTGCCACCAGCAGAGATCTCAGCTACGAGCAGTACTTC. Translating gives CATSRDLSYEQYF.

This chain joins TRBV24-1 and TRBJ1-2; D is perhaps TRBD1 (5 bases). CDR1 and CDR2 (germline): KGHDR, SFDVKD. The ends were cut back, 4 bases at V and 4 bases at J, with 6 bases in the middle. The CDR3 length is 12 residues. This chain's CDR3 is CATSDRAYGYTF. CDR3 DNA: TGTGCCACCAGTGACAGGGCCTATGGCTACACCTTC.

The chain joins TRBV4-3 to TRBJ2-1, with 13 bases identical to TRBD2. Germline V CDR1 and CDR2: LGHNA, YSLEER. Trimming at V came to 0 bases and at J to 10 bases, leaving 6 bases not matched to a gene. The CDR3 has 16 residues. CDR3: CASSQDPLAGGDEQFF. In DNA form, the CDR3 reads TGCGCCAGCAGCCAAGACCCACTAGCGGGAGGGGACGAGCAGTTCTTC.

This chain joins TRBV9 and TRBJ2-4; 7 nucleotides line up with TRBD2. With V trimmed by 3 bases and J by 0 bases, 3 bases remained unmatched. Germline V gene sequence: CDR1 SGDLS, CDR2 YYNGEE. The CDR3 length is 15 residues. In DNA form, the CDR3 reads TGTGCCAGCAGCGGCCTAGCGGTAGCCAAAAACATTCAGTACTTC. Its protein is CASSGLAVAKNIQYF.

On this clone: Other DNA sequences within the sample encode an identical CDR3. The chain combines TRBV18 with TRBJ2-7, with a tentative D call TRBD2 (5 bases). Germline CDR1 and CDR2: KGHSH and LQKENI. There are 14 residues in the CDR3. Trimming stripped 0 bases from V and 0 bases from J, with 6 bases between. CDR3 region: CASSPPSGSYEQYF. The CDR3 bases are TGTGCCAGCTCACCACCGAGCGGCTCCTACGAGCAGTACTTC.

This chain joins TRBV6-1 and TRBJ2-7; D could derive from TRBD1 or TRBD2 (6 bases each). Germline lookup yields CDR1 MNHNS and CDR2 SASEGT. Trimming cost V 0 bases and J 5 bases, with 11 bases left between them. The CDR3 contains 14 residues. Here the CDR3 DNA reads TGTGCCAGCAGTGAAGCTTGGGGGGCAAACGAGCAGTACTTC. Protein sequence: CASSEAWGANEQYF.

This clone was found a few times. The genes are TRBV7-6 and TRBJ2-7; tentative D call: TRBD1 (6 bases). V lost 5 bases to trimming and J lost 2 bases, with 13 bases between them. Germline V gives CDR1 SGHVS, CDR2 FNYEAQ. The CDR3 is made up of 14 amino acids. In DNA, the CDR3 is TGTGCCAGCAGCCATCGGACAGATCCCTACGAGCAGTACTTC. Its translation: CASSHRTDPYEQYF. The full variable domain, completed using reference TRBV7-6 and TRBJ2-7, is GAGVSQSPRYKVTKRGQDVALRCDPISGHVSLYWYRQALGQGPEFLTYFNYEAQQDKSGLPNDRFSAERPEGSISTLTIQRTEQRDSAMYRCASSHRTDPYEQYFGPGTRLTVT.